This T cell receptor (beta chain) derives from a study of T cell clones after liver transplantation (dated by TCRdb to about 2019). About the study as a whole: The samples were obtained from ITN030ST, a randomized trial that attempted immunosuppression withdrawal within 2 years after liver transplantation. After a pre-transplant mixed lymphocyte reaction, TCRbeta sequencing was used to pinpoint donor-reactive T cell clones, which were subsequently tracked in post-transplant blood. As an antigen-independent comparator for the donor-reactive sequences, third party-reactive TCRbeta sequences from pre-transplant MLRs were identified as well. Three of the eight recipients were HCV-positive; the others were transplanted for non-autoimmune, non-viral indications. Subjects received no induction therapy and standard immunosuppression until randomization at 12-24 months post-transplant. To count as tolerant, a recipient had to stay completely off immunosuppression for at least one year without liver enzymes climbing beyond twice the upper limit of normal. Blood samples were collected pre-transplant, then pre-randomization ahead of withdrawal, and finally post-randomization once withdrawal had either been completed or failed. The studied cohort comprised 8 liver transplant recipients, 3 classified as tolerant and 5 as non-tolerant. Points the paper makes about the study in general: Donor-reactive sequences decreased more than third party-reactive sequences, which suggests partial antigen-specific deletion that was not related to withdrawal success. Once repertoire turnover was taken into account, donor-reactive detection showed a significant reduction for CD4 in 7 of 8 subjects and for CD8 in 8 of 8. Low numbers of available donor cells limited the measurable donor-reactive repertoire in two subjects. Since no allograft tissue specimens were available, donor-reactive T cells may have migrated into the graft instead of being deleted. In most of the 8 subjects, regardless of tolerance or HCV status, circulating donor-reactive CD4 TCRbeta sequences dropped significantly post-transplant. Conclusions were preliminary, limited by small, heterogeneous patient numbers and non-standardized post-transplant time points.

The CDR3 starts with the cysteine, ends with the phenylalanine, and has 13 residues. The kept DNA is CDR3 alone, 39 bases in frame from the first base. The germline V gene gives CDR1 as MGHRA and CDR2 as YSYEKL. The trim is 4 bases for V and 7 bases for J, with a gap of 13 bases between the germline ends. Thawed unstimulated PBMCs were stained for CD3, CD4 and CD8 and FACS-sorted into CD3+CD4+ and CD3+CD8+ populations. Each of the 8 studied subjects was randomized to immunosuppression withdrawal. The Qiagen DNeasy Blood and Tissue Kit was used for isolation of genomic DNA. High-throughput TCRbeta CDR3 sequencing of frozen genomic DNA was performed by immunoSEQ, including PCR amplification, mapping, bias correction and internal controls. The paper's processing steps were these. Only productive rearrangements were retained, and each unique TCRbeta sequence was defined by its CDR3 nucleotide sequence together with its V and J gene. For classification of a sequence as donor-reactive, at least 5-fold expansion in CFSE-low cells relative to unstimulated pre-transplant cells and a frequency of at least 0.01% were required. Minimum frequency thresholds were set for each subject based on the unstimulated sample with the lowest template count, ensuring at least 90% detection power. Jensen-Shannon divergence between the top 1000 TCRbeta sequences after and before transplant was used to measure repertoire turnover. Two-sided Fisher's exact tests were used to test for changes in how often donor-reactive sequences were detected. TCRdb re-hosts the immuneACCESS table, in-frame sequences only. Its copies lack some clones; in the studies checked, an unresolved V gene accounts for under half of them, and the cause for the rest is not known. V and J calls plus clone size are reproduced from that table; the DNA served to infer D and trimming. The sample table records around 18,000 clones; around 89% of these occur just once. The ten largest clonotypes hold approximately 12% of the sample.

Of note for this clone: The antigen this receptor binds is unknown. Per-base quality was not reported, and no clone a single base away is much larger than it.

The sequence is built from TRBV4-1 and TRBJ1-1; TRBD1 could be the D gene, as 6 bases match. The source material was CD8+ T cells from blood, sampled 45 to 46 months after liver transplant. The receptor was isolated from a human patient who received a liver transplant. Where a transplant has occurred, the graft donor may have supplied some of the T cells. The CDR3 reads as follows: CASSPGQIFEAFF. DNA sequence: TGCGCCAGCAGCCCAGGACAGATATTTGAAGCTTTCTTT.